One sample yielded the 31 T cell receptor beta chains listed below, sequenced in a study of blood T cell repertoires in COVID-19. TCRdb's table, derived via immunoSEQ multiplex PCR, lists solely in-frame clones and lacks some. The sample shows 150,000 to 200,000 clones, 90% to 95% of them seen only once. The sequencing input was peripheral blood. These receptors came from a woman between 50 and 59 years old with acute or convalescent COVID-19.

This chain uses TRBV19 with TRBJ1-5; TRBD1 might be the D (5 bases). The length of the CDR3 is 13 residues. Trimming pared 5 bases from V and 6 bases from J, leaving 11 bases between. In germline, CDR1 is LNHDA, CDR2 SQIVND (reference sequence). The CDR3 here is CASSGGIGQPQHF. CDR3 sequence (DNA): TGTGCCAGTAGTGGGGGGATCGGTCAGCCCCAGCATTTT.

This clone has only one observation. V usage is TRBV6-5 and J usage is TRBJ1-1; D remains unclear. The germline V gene has CDR1 MNHEY and CDR2 SVGAGI. The V gene lost 2 bases and the J gene lost 2 bases, with 3 bases spanning the gap. The CDR3 spans 12 residues. The CDR3 nucleotides are TGTGCCAGCAGTTACCATAACACTGAAGCTTTCTTT. Protein sequence: CASSYHNTEAFF.

V gene TRBV19 combines with J gene TRBJ1-1; D remains unclear. CDR3 size: 13 residues. V dropped 6 bases and J dropped 4 bases, with 12 bases sitting between them. Germline V gene sequence: CDR1 LNHDA, CDR2 SQIVND (reference sequence). The CDR3 DNA is TGTGCCAGTAGCGTATGGTCGGGCACTGAAGCTTTCTTT. The encoded protein is CASSVWSGTEAFF.

In this sample, this clone turned up once. J is TRBJ1-2 and V is TRBV29-1, with 7 nucleotides matching TRBD1. In germline, CDR1 is SQVTM, CDR2 ANQGSEA. J lost 5 bases, V lost 7 bases, and 10 bases had no gene match. This CDR3 is built from 13 residues. The CDR3 loop reads CSGMTGSGYGYTF. The CDR3, as DNA: TGCAGCGGAATGACAGGGAGTGGGTATGGCTACACCTTC.

The chain couples TRBV5-6 to TRBJ1-2; 7 bases match TRBD1. The length of the CDR3 is 14 residues. Germline CDR1 is SGHDT and CDR2 is YYEEEE. Trimming took 4 bases from V and 5 from J; bases not matched to a gene: 8. The DNA of the CDR3 is TGTGCCAGCAGCACCTTAACAGGGGCGTATGGCTACACCTTC. Protein sequence: CASSTLTGAYGYTF.

Concerning this clone: An end of the junction does not agree with germline; a read error may underlie this. V gene TRBV7-9 combines with J gene TRBJ1-2; possibly TRBD1 for D (5 bases). Per germline, CDR1 SEHNR and CDR2 FQNEAQ (reference sequence). This CDR3 is built from 11 residues. The CDR3 DNA sequence: TGTGCCAGCAGCCGGGGGTTTTATATGGCCTTC. Its translation: CASSRGFYMAF.

The chain links TRBV18 to TRBJ2-7; 10 nucleotides align to TRBD1. This CDR3 region has 15 residues. J was trimmed by 3 bases and V by 5 bases; bases with no gene match: 7. In germline, CDR1 is KGHSH, CDR2 LQKENI. In DNA form, the CDR3 reads TGTGCCAGCTCATATCCGGGACAGGGGCGCTACGAGCAGTACTTC. Translating it yields CASSYPGQGRYEQYF.

V and J are TRBV28 and TRBJ1-1; TRBD1 matches at 8 bases. The junction had 13 bases not matched to a gene; V was cut back by 2 bases and J by 5 bases. The germline CDR1 and CDR2 sequences are MDHEN and SYDVKM. The CDR3 is made up of 17 amino acids. CDR3 sequence (DNA): TGTGCCAGCAGTTTAAGTTGGCGGGATACAGGGGGGACTGAAGCTTTCTTT. Encoded protein: CASSLSWRDTGGTEAFF.

The CDR3 DNA sequence: TGTGCCAGCAGTGAACCGACAGGGAACTATGGCTACACCTTC. Residues: CASSEPTGNYGYTF. The genes are TRBV25-1 and TRBJ1-2; TRBD1 matches at 7 bases. Germline CDR1 MGHDK, CDR2 SYGVNS. Trimming took 2 bases from V and 2 from J; bases not matched to a gene: 2. The length of the CDR3 is 14 residues.

V usage is TRBV28 and J usage is TRBJ1-1, with D tentatively TRBD1 (5 bases). CDR1 and CDR2 from the germline V gene are MDHEN and SYDVKM. The germline V and J ends were trimmed by 6 bases and 5 bases, with 16 bases remaining between them. CDR3 length equals 14 residues. Here the CDR3 DNA reads TGTGCCAGCAGGGTTTTGAAGGGGAGGACTGAAGCTTTCTTT. It translates to CASRVLKGRTEAFF.

The chain links TRBV7-9 to TRBJ1-2, with 11 bases matching TRBD1. CDR1 and CDR2 from the germline V gene are SEHNR and FQNEAQ (reference sequence). The CDR3 has 16 residues. J was trimmed by 6 bases and V by 1 base; bases with no gene match: 7. The CDR3 loop is CASSLEAGTGGHGYTF. CDR3 DNA sequence: TGTGCCAGCAGCTTAGAGGCCGGGACAGGGGGTCATGGCTACACCTTC.

V and J are TRBV7-2 and TRBJ2-2; D might be TRBD2 (6 bases). The germline V and J ends were trimmed by 4 bases and 0 bases, with 12 bases remaining between them. The CDR3 is made up of 16 amino acids. Germline-derived CDR1 and CDR2 are SGHTA and FQGNSA. Here the CDR3 DNA reads TGTGCCAGCAGCTACCTGGGCGGGGCGAACACCGGGGAGCTGTTTTTT. Protein: CASSYLGGANTGELFF.

The rearrangement uses TRBV18 and TRBJ2-2, with 10 bases fitting TRBD2. J lost 3 bases, V lost 3 bases, and 7 bases had no gene match. The CDR3 has 17 residues. Germline V lookup: CDR1 KGHSH, CDR2 LQKENI. CDR3 DNA sequence: TGTGCCAGCTCACCCGTTCGGACTAGCGGATACACCGGGGAGCTGTTTTTT. It codes for CASSPVRTSGYTGELFF.

The chain recombines TRBV5-1 with TRBJ2-6; D is undetermined. The CDR3 spans 16 residues. Germline-derived CDR1 and CDR2 are SGHRS and YFSETQ. Trimming shortened V by 3 bases and J by 0 bases, and 10 bases separated the two germline ends. CDR3 region: CASSSTVSSGANVLTF. DNA of the CDR3: TGCGCCAGCAGCTCCACAGTTTCCTCTGGGGCCAACGTCCTGACTTTC.

V and J are TRBV18 and TRBJ1-5; 7 nucleotides line up with TRBD1. With 5 bases clipped from V and 5 bases from J, the junction kept 9 bases outside the gene matches. This CDR3 region has 15 residues. The V gene's germline CDR1 is KGHSH and CDR2 LQKENI. The CDR3 DNA is TGTGCCAGCTCATCGAAGACAGGGCGGGATCAGCCCCAGCATTTT. Its protein is CASSSKTGRDQPQHF.

V and J are TRBV5-1 and TRBJ1-3, with TRBD1 as a possible D gene (6 bases). V lost 2 bases, J lost 0 bases, and 9 bases lay in between. Germline V gives CDR1 SGHRS, CDR2 YFSETQ. CDR3 size: 15 residues. The CDR3 protein is CASSFWGRSGNTIYF. The CDR3 DNA reads TGCGCCAGCAGCTTCTGGGGGCGCTCTGGAAACACCATATATTTT.

This chain joins TRBV18 and TRBJ1-5; D possibly corresponds to TRBD1 (5 bases). Trimming stripped 4 bases from V and 11 bases from J, with 15 bases between. Germline lookup yields CDR1 KGHSH and CDR2 LQKENI. The CDR3 is 13 residues long. DNA of the CDR3: TGTGCCAGCTCACTAGCCGGGGGGGAGGCCCAGCATTTT. This translates into CASSLAGGEAQHF. Looking up the rest from reference TRBV18 and TRBJ1-5 gives the full variable domain: NAGVMQNPRHLVRRRGQEARLRCSPMKGHSHVYWYRQLPEEGLKFMVYLQKENIIDESGMPKERFSAEFPKEGPSILRIQQVVRGDSAAYFCASSLAGGEAQHFGDGTRLSIL.

The rearrangement joins TRBV11-3 to TRBJ1-1; no firm D call. Germline loops: CDR1 SGHNT, CDR2 YENEEA. The CDR3 totals 14 residues. The V and J ends lost 4 bases and 1 base respectively, with 10 bases between them. This chain's CDR3 is CASSSAGSNTEAFF. The CDR3 DNA sequence: TGTGCCAGCAGCTCTGCGGGTTCGAACACTGAAGCTTTCTTT.

The rearrangement uses TRBV28 and TRBJ2-5, with 8 bases identical to TRBD1. V shed 8 bases, J shed 2 bases, and the junction held 7 bases outside the gene matches. There are 14 residues in the CDR3. The germline CDR1 and CDR2 sequences are MDHEN and SYDVKM. DNA for the CDR3: TGTGCCAGCTCCCCGACAGGGGTGCAAGAGACCCAGTACTTC. Protein sequence: CASSPTGVQETQYF.

The chain recombines TRBV7-6 with TRBJ2-1; 7 bases align to TRBD2. Germline CDR1 and CDR2: SGHVS and FNYEAQ. V shed 4 bases and J 7 bases; nucleotides not matched to a gene: 7. There are 14 residues in the CDR3. For the CDR3, the DNA is TGTGCCAGCAGCTGGGGAGGGGTACAAAATGAGCAGTTCTTC. This sequence encodes CASSWGGVQNEQFF. Drawing the rest from reference TRBV7-6 and TRBJ2-1, the complete variable domain is GAGVSQSPRYKVTKRGQDVALRCDPISGHVSLYWYRQALGQGPEFLTYFNYEAQQDKSGLPNDRFSAERPEGSISTLTIQRTEQRDSAMYRCASSWGGVQNEQFFGPGTRLTVL.

The chain employs TRBV4-2 and TRBJ2-5; 9 positions agree with TRBD2. This CDR3 contains 15 residues. V dropped 1 base and J dropped 5; count of bases not matched to a gene: 5. Per germline, CDR1 LGHNA and CDR2 YNFKEQ. The CDR3 DNA sequence: TGTGCCAGCAGCCAAGTCGGGACTAGCCTGGAGACCCAGTACTTC. It is translated as CASSQVGTSLETQYF.

The chain links TRBV7-2 to TRBJ1-2; 8 nucleotides match TRBD1. The CDR3 totals 13 residues. The V gene's germline CDR1 is SGHTA and CDR2 FQGNSA. The ends lost 5 bases at V and 6 bases at J; junction bases unmatched: 5. The CDR3 DNA reads as TGTGCCAGCAGCAGCAGGGGGCCCCATGGCTACACCTTC. This encodes CASSSRGPHGYTF. The full variable domain, its missing parts supplied by reference TRBV7-2 and TRBJ1-2, is GAGVSQSPSNKVTEKGKDVELRCDPISGHTALYWYRQSLGQGLEFLIYFQGNSAPDKSGLPSDRFSAERTGGSVSTLTIQRTQQEDSAVYLCASSSRGPHGYTFGSGTRLTVV.

The V and J genes are TRBV5-3 and TRBJ1-1; D is ambiguous. TRBV5-3 is placed among ORFs of uncertain function. Trimming shortened V by 5 bases and J by 8 bases, and 10 bases separated the two germline ends. The CDR3 consists of 11 residues. Written as DNA, the CDR3 is TGTGCCAGAAGTTACGGGGTGGAAGCTTTCTTT. Its translation: CARSYGVEAFF.

The CDR3 here is CASSLSLAGGQETQYF. The CDR3 DNA is TGTGCCAGCAGCTTATCACTAGCGGGGGGCCAAGAGACCCAGTACTTC. The chain recombines TRBV5-4 with TRBJ2-5; the match to TRBD2 covers 12 bases. The CDR3 sequence is 16 residues long. Looked up from germline, CDR1 is SGHNT and CDR2 is YYREEE (reference sequence). Unmatched junction bases numbered 3, after V lost 2 bases and J lost 1 base. Combining the CDR3 with reference TRBV5-4 and TRBJ2-5 gives the whole variable domain ETGVTQSPTHLIKTRGQQVTLRCSSQSGHNTVSWYQQALGQGPQFIFQYYREEENGRGNFPPRFSGLQFPNYSSELNVNALELDDSALYLCASSLSLAGGQETQYFGPGTRLLVL.

The chain employs TRBV30 and TRBJ1-1; D gene unclear. The CDR3 is made up of 15 amino acids. Germline-derived CDR1 and CDR2 are GTSNPN and SVGIG (reference sequence). Trimming took 0 bases from V and 5 from J, leaving 16 bases between them. Here the CDR3 DNA reads TGTGCCTGGAGTGTAGAAGCCTCGGGAAGGACTGAAGCTTTCTTT. Its translation: CAWSVEASGRTEAFF.

J is TRBJ2-3 and V is TRBV9; no clear D gene. Trimming removed 3 bases at V and 2 bases at J, with 7 bases between. This CDR3 contains 13 residues. The germline CDR1 and CDR2 sequences are SGDLS and YYNGEE. The CDR3, as DNA: TGTGCCAGCAGCGCCCACACCACAGATACGCAGTATTTT. It translates to CASSAHTTDTQYF. Using reference TRBV9 and TRBJ2-3 for the parts outside the CDR3, the full variable domain is DSGVTQTPKHLITATGQRVTLRCSPRSGDLSVYWYQQSLDQGLQFLIQYYNGEERAKGNILERFSAQQFPDLHSELNLSSLELGDSALYFCASSAHTTDTQYFGPGTRLTVL.

This chain connects TRBV28 to TRBJ1-5; 9 bases are a match to TRBD1. V was clipped by 8 bases and J by 0 bases; unmatched bases: 32. CDR1 and CDR2 from the germline V gene are MDHEN and SYDVKM. CDR3 length: 24 residues. The CDR3 is CASSWDRVLLFASDKPYSNQPQHF. The DNA of the CDR3 is TGTGCCAGCTCTTGGGACAGGGTTCTTTTGTTTGCGTCCGACAAGCCCTATAGCAATCAGCCCCAGCATTTT.

V and J are TRBV21-1 and TRBJ2-2; the table's D call, TRBD1, was not checked against the DNA. TRBV21-1 counts as a pseudogene. This CDR3 region has 17 residues. The CDR3 reads CASSPTLTRGYAGELFF. For the CDR3, the DNA is TGTGCCAGCAGCCCAACTCTGACCAGGGGATACGCCGGGGAGCTGTTTTTT.

CDR3 protein: CASSLFLSGVHAEQFF. CDR3 sequence (DNA): TGTGCCAGCAGTTTATTCCTGTCAGGGGTACATGCTGAGCAGTTCTTC. The chain recombines TRBV28 with TRBJ2-1; tentative D call: TRBD1 (6 bases). The germline gives CDR1 MDHEN, CDR2 SYDVKM. V lost 1 base, J lost 9 bases, and 19 bases lay in between. The CDR3 has 16 residues.

The chain has TRBV12-5 and TRBJ1-5, with D uncertain. The V gene's germline CDR1 is LGHNT and CDR2 FRNRAP. Trimming removed 1 base at V and 2 bases at J, with 15 bases between. The CDR3 runs to 17 residues. CDR3 sequence reads: CASGLGAGELGNQPQHF. CDR3 bases: TGTGCTAGTGGTTTGGGTGCGGGCGAGCTAGGCAATCAGCCCCAGCATTTT. Full variable domain (remainder filled in from reference TRBV12-5 and TRBJ1-5): DARVTQTPRHKVTEMGQEVTMRCQPILGHNTVFWYRQTMMQGLELLAYFRNRAPLDDSGMPKDRFSAEMPDATLATLKIQPSEPRDSAVYFCASGLGAGELGNQPQHFGDGTRLSIL.

This rearrangement joins TRBV7-2 to TRBJ2-1; D may be TRBD2 (6 bases). Trimming stripped 2 bases from V and 4 bases from J, with 9 bases between. The germline V gene has CDR1 SGHTA and CDR2 FQGNSA. The CDR3 loop spans 14 amino acids. The CDR3 region has the DNA TGTGCCAGCAGCTTACATGCGGGGTACAATGAGCAGTTCTTC. Translation gives CASSLHAGYNEQFF.